A single sample is the source of the 24 T cell receptor beta chains below, sequenced in a study of post-analysis software for immune sequencing data. Study-level points and caveats: Four or five TRBV segments were more frequent in patients than controls; TRBV5-6, TRBV5-1 and TRBV20-1 belonged to this group.

Each TCR beta cDNA library carried unique molecular identifiers. MiXCR, run by TCRdb on the PCR reads, gives a single entry per CDR3 protein. The sample has approximately 690,000 distinct CDR3 sequences; over 45% are singletons. No antigens are known for them. Sequencing was performed on blood. These receptor sequences come from a girl aged 2 to 10 with multiple sclerosis.

This clonotype was detected only a few times. The chain has TRBV7-3 and TRBJ2-1; 13 bases map to TRBD2. This CDR3 is built from 16 residues. From germline, CDR1 is SGHTA and CDR2 FQGTGA. Unmatched junction bases numbered 8, after V lost 5 bases and J lost 7 bases. For the CDR3, the DNA is TGTGCCAGCAGCCTCGGACTAGCGGGAGAGAGAAATGAGCAGTTCTTC. This encodes CASSLGLAGERNEQFF.

This sequence joins TRBV5-1 and TRBJ2-1; D may match TRBD1 or TRBD2 (5 bases each). CDR1 is SGHRS and CDR2 is YFSETQ in the germline V gene. The V end was cut by 4 bases, the J end by 8 bases, with 19 bases between. The CDR3 sequence is 15 residues long. The CDR3 DNA is TGCGCCAGCAGCCCGTCCGGGACCCCCTCGGATGAGCAGTTCTTC. As protein: CASSPSGTPSDEQFF.

This clonotype was recorded a few times. The chain is built from TRBV6-4 and TRBJ2-1; D call uncertain. The CDR3 sequence is 15 residues long. Germline-derived CDR1 and CDR2 are MRHNA and SNTAGT. V was clipped by 10 bases and J by 0 bases, with 16 bases between them. For the CDR3, the DNA is TGTGCCATGCTACTGATGAAAAGCTCCTACAATGAGCAGTTCTTC. The encoded protein is CAMLLMKSSYNEQFF.

The rearrangement links TRBV11-2 to TRBJ2-7, with D possibly being TRBD1 or TRBD2 (5 bases each). The J call is uncertain, as TRBJ2-4 better fits the DNA end. There are 18 residues in the CDR3. Germline values: CDR1 SGHAT, CDR2 FQNNGV. The CDR3 protein is CASSLVSFGAAAKNIQYF. For the CDR3, the DNA is TGTGCCAGCAGCTTAGTATCGTTCGGGGCTGCGGCCAAAAACATTCAGTACTTC.

The chain is built from TRBV5-1 and TRBJ1-2; 9 nucleotides match TRBD1. J lost 8 bases, V lost 4 bases, and 9 bases had no gene match. The CDR3 runs 14 residues. Germline V gene sequence: CDR1 SGHRS, CDR2 YFSETQ. This CDR3 is CASSVGQGEGGYTF. In DNA, the CDR3 is TGCGCCAGCAGCGTGGGACAGGGCGAGGGCGGCTACACCTTC.

The chain has TRBV29-1 and TRBJ2-5; TRBD2 matches 8 bases. Germline loops: CDR1 SQVTM, CDR2 ANQGSEA. The CDR3 is 15 residues long. V was clipped by 3 bases and J by 1 base; unmatched bases: 7. The CDR3 protein is CSVDAPGTSQETQYF. The CDR3 DNA is TGCAGCGTTGATGCTCCCGGGACTAGCCAAGAGACCCAGTACTTC.

This clonotype has a handful of counts. The chain joins TRBV9 to TRBJ2-5; D is perhaps TRBD1 (6 bases). The CDR3 loop spans 15 amino acids. Germline lookup yields CDR1 SGDLS and CDR2 YYNGEE. V lost 3 bases to trimming and J lost 1 base, with 13 bases between them. The CDR3 DNA reads TGTGCCAGCAGCGGTACTACAGGGTTCCAAGAGACCCAGTACTTC. It codes for CASSGTTGFQETQYF.

The rearrangement links TRBV6-6 to TRBJ2-5; maybe TRBD2 (5 bases). The germline CDR1 and CDR2 sequences are MNHNY and SVGAGI (reference sequence). V was pared by 0 bases and J by 2 bases, with 7 bases between. CDR3 size: 14 residues. CDR3 nucleotides: TGTGCCAGCAGTTACTCGAGGGAGCAAGAGACCCAGTACTTC. The encoded protein is CASSYSREQETQYF.

The chain's CDR3 is CASTRTGYEQYF. CDR3 nucleotide sequence: TGTGCCAGCACCCGGACAGGCTACGAGCAGTACTTC. The chain has TRBV12-3 or TRBV12-4 and TRBJ2-7; 7 bases line up with TRBD1. After removal of 7 bases from V and 3 bases from J, the junction contained 3 bases not matched to a gene. This CDR3 contains 12 residues.

This chain links TRBV6-2 or TRBV6-3 with TRBJ2-1; D tentatively reads TRBD1 or TRBD2 (5 bases each). The CDR3 length is 14 residues. Germline V CDR1 and CDR2: MNHEY, SVGEGT. V was trimmed by 6 bases and J by 8 bases, leaving 17 bases between them. The CDR3 DNA is TGTGCCAGCAGCGGGACCTCACACCGGTATGAGCAGTTCTTC. Encoded protein: CASSGTSHRYEQFF.

The genes are TRBV29-1 and TRBJ2-7; TRBD1 matches at 9 bases. Per germline, CDR1 SQVTM and CDR2 ANQGSEA. There are 11 residues in the CDR3. V dropped 8 bases and J dropped 6; count of bases not matched to a gene: 5. The CDR3 loop is CSTRTGAEQYF. CDR3 in DNA: TGCAGCACCCGGACAGGGGCCGAGCAGTACTTC.

This rearrangement joins TRBV24-1 to TRBJ2-5, with D perhaps matching TRBD1 or TRBD2 (7 bases each). The CDR3 extends over 15 amino acids. The germline V gene has CDR1 KGHDR and CDR2 SFDVKD. The ends were cut back, 4 bases at V and 5 bases at J, with 16 bases in the middle. Here the CDR3 reads CATSDPYRGGETQYF. CDR3 nucleotides: TGTGCCACCAGTGACCCTTACAGGGGAGGGGAGACCCAGTACTTC.

This clonotype was seen a single time. This chain uses TRBV4-1 with TRBJ2-1, with D perhaps TRBD1 (6 bases). Germline V gene lookup returns CDR1 MGHRA and CDR2 YSYEKL. The CDR3 has 16 amino acids. The ends were cut back, 1 base at V and 3 bases at J, with 13 bases in the middle. Here the CDR3 reads CASSQALGAHYNEQFF. The CDR3 DNA reads as TGCGCCAGCAGCCAAGCACTGGGGGCTCACTACAATGAGCAGTTCTTC.

The chain uses TRBV20-1 and TRBJ2-5; no clear D. The germline gives CDR1 DFQATT, CDR2 SNEGSKA (reference sequence). Trimming removed 5 bases from V and 5 bases from J, with 15 bases in between. This CDR3 comprises 13 residues. This chain's CDR3 is CSAPLSLGETQYF. The DNA for the CDR3 is TGCAGTGCTCCGCTGTCCCTCGGGGAGACCCAGTACTTC.

This clonotype was observed a handful of times. The chain uses TRBV3-1 and TRBJ2-1; D unresolved. V was clipped by 1 base and J by 1 base, with 2 bases between them. Germline CDR1 LGHDT, CDR2 YNNKEL (reference sequence). The CDR3 spans 13 residues. CDR3 protein: CASSQVSYNEQFF. Here the CDR3 DNA reads TGTGCCAGCAGCCAAGTTTCCTACAATGAGCAGTTCTTC.

The chain couples TRBV30 to TRBJ2-1; perhaps TRBD1 as D (6 bases). Per the germline V gene, CDR1 is GTSNPN and CDR2 is SVGIG (reference sequence). The CDR3 contains 13 residues. V was trimmed by 4 bases and J by 4 bases, leaving 11 bases between them. The CDR3 sequence: CAWTGERYNEQFF. CDR3 sequence (DNA): TGTGCCTGGACAGGGGAGAGGTACAATGAGCAGTTCTTC.

V usage is TRBV15 and J usage is TRBJ2-7; TRBD1 might be the D (5 bases). The J call is in doubt because the DNA end fits TRBJ2-5 better. The CDR3 totals 14 residues. Germline V gene data show CDR1 as LNHNV and CDR2 as YYDKDF (reference sequence). CDR3 sequence reads: CATSRDVGPETQYF. The CDR3 nucleotides read TGTGCCACCAGCAGAGATGTGGGGCCGGAGACCCAGTACTTC.

This clonotype appeared a few times. V is TRBV29-1 and J is TRBJ1-2; the D gene is possibly TRBD1 (6 bases). This CDR3 has 15 residues. The V and J ends lost 0 bases and 4 bases respectively, with 15 bases between them. Germline V gene data show CDR1 as SQVTM and CDR2 as ANQGSEA. CDR3 in DNA: TGCAGCGTTGAAGATCGGGACAAGGGCCTCTATGGCTACACCTTC. Protein sequence: CSVEDRDKGLYGYTF.

This clonotype was seen ten or more times. The V and J genes are TRBV12-3 or TRBV12-4 and TRBJ2-1; D is undetermined. The length of the CDR3 is 11 residues. V was clipped by 5 bases and J by 5 bases, with 4 bases between them. The CDR3 region has the DNA TGTGCCAGCAGTCCCGACAATGAGCAGTTCTTC. Amino acids: CASSPDNEQFF.

The chain links TRBV10-3 to TRBJ1-2; 7 nucleotides align to TRBD1. Germline V CDR1 and CDR2: ENHRY, SYGVKD. The CDR3 sequence is 15 residues long. Trimming cost V 6 bases and J 3 bases; bases outside gene matches: 10. The CDR3 DNA sequence: TGTGCCATCAGAGTAATCCGGGACAGAGACTATGGCTACACCTTC. Encoded protein: CAIRVIRDRDYGYTF.

The chain links TRBV3-1 to TRBJ1-6; D unclear. Germline CDR1 reads LGHDT; CDR2 reads YNNKEL (reference sequence). This CDR3 has 13 residues. Trimming shortened V by 0 bases and J by 8 bases, and 5 bases separated the two germline ends. The CDR3: CASSQDRDSPLHF. The CDR3 DNA reads as TGTGCCAGCAGCCAAGATCGGGATTCACCCCTCCACTTT. The entire variable domain, with the rest obtained from reference TRBV3-1 and TRBJ1-6, is as follows: DTAVSQTPKYLVTQMGNDKSIKCEQNLGHDTMYWYKQDSKKFLKIMFSYNNKELIINETVPNRFSPKSPDKAHLNLHINSLELGDSAVYFCASSQDRDSPLHFGNGTRLTVT.

The J gene is TRBJ2-7, the V gene TRBV13; D unresolved. Germline-derived CDR1 and CDR2 are PRHDT and FYEKMQ (reference sequence). This CDR3 is 16 amino acids long. V lost 3 bases, J lost 0 bases, and 15 bases lay in between. The CDR3 is CASSFGGGSSSYEQYF. The CDR3 coding sequence is TGTGCCAGCAGCTTCGGCGGCGGATCGTCCTCCTACGAGCAGTACTTC.

This clonotype was detected only a few times. This rearrangement joins TRBV29-1 to TRBJ2-1; D is unresolved. V was cut by 1 base and J by 5 bases, with 18 bases left in between. The CDR3 totals 16 residues. The germline CDR1 and CDR2 sequences are SQVTM and ANQGSEA. The CDR3 here is CSVEVSDTTFNNEQFF. The CDR3 DNA follows: TGCAGCGTTGAAGTCTCCGATACGACCTTTAACAATGAGCAGTTCTTC.

The chain links TRBV20-1 to TRBJ2-3; D may correspond to TRBD1 or TRBD2 (6 bases each). Per the germline V gene, CDR1 is DFQATT and CDR2 is SNEGSKA (reference sequence). Trimming stripped 4 bases from V and 1 base from J, with 12 bases between. CDR3 length equals 14 residues. CDR3 loop: CSANYREGTDTQYF. The CDR3 bases are TGCAGTGCTAACTACAGGGAGGGCACAGATACGCAGTATTTT.